This T cell receptor beta chain appears in the sequencing data of a study of shared clonotypes between healthy human individuals (dated by TCRdb to 2018 to 2021). Turning to the overall study: The cohort included three men and two women between 18 and 49 years of age. Blood TCR repertoires of about five healthy adults were deeply sequenced to estimate repertoire size and the extent of clonotype sharing between individuals. Different laboratories and diverse techniques were used to prepare libraries and sequence TCR repertoires, to increase sequencing depth and limit assay-specific biases. For each donor, CD4 naive and CD4 memory were each run on three plates, CD8 naive on two plates, and CD8 memory on one plate. Each donor's leukapheresis produced roughly between about 0.8 and 10 billion PBMCs.

Paper-wide results and their limitations: Estimated clonotype richness was generally larger for naive than for memory subsets. Based on pairwise subsampling, the degree of clonotype sharing among donors was expected to be affected by sequencing depth. Even with the large sequencing depth, rarefaction of the sorted-subset datasets indicated that sequencing was incomplete. Compared with non-shared clonotypes, clonotypes shared by all four sorted-subset donors had higher generation probabilities. Across four donors, approximately 4.9% of naive CD4, 3.5% of naive CD8, 2.3% of memory CD4, and under 0.45% of memory CD8 clonotypes were shared. Because the study included a small number of donors, the genetic and exposure-history diversity represented was limited. Only blood was sampled, and tissue TCR repertoires likely differ from those in blood.

Using the deep immunoSEQ assay, TCR CDR3 regions were amplified from genomic DNA by multiplex PCR. Genomic DNA extracted from each cell subset was distributed evenly over all wells of several immunoSEQ 96-well plates, and each plate served as one replicate. For sorted subsets, about 200 ng genomic DNA, equal to 30,000 to 35,000 T cell genomes, was loaded into each replicate PCR. Purified libraries were quantified with a Qubit 3.0 fluorometer, sized on a Bioanalyzer 2100, and re-quantified with the KAPA Library Quantification kit. Each immunoSEQ 96-well plate was sequenced on its own single-read 150-cycle Illumina NextSeq 550 flow cell. Per the source publication's procedure: The immunoSEQ output contained only junctional sequences without quality scores, so filtering could not match that applied to full-length reads. To assign V/J genes and CDR3, sequences were annotated against IMGT germline references using PyIR, a Python wrapper for IgBLAST v1.9. Any read was removed if the V/J assignment was weak (E-value above 1e-6), the CDR3 was missing, or the read contained stop codons, out-of-frame junctions, or ambiguous translated residues. V3J clonotypes were defined as sequences sharing the same inferred V gene, J gene, and CDR3 amino acid sequence. Percentage overlap between repertoires was computed as shared unique clonotypes divided by the size of the smaller repertoire. Repertoire richness was assessed with RTK rarefaction, the Chao1 estimator, and Recon v2.1 estimates of unobserved clonotypes. Generation probabilities were computed with OLGA for all TCRbeta clonotypes obtained by the gDNA method from a handful of donors. TCRdb obtained this table from immuneACCESS and retained in-frame rearrangements with V and J assigned. These tables miss some clones; where compared with another copy, unresolved V genes account for less than half of the shortfall, and the remainder is unexplained. D and trimming were read from the DNA, whereas the V and J calls and clone size are those reported in that table. The sample yields 600,000 to 700,000 clones; around three quarters were counted once. Roughly 1.9% of the sample belongs to the ten largest clones.

For this clone: It lacks a known antigen. One base away there is no much larger clone; base qualities are not given.

According to the germline V gene (reference sequence), CDR1 reads LNHNV and CDR2 reads YYDKDF. From the cysteine up to the phenylalanine, the CDR3 has a length of 17 residues. The entry retains the CDR3 DNA only, 51 bases that are in frame from base 1. V is clipped by 2 bases and J by 4 bases, and the sequence between their germline boundaries is 18 bases long. Donors were healthy HIV-negative adults with no recently reported acute infections or vaccinations. Every donor was a Caucasian adult residing in Nashville, Tennessee, USA. CD4+ T cells were enriched through magnetic negative selection, after which naive cells were positively selected on CD45RA and the remaining negative fraction served as the memory subset. After blood collection by leukapheresis, PBMCs were isolated using Ficoll-Histopaque density gradient centrifugation and then cryopreserved in the vapor phase of liquid nitrogen. Purity and quantity of every magnetically sorted T cell population were checked by analytical flow cytometry. Genomic DNA was isolated from every sorted fraction and measured by UV absorbance on a Nanodrop 2000c.

This TCR came from a woman aged 25 to 45 in good health. Sequencing was done on a sample of memory CD4+ T cells sorted from blood. What the cell subset or site label conveys for this sample: CD45RA-negative fraction. The rearrangement combines TRBV15 with TRBJ1-5; there is no confident call for the D gene. At the DNA level, the sequence is TGTGCCACCAGCAGAAGCCGACTTGGAGGTAATAATCAGCCCCAGCATTTT. It codes for CATSRSRLGGNNQPQHF.